These T cell receptor beta chains were read from a single sample in a study of T cell responses to AZD1222 COVID-19 vaccine. Profiling relied on immunoSEQ multiplex PCR, and the TCRdb table lists in-frame clones only, not all of them. The sample contains 60,000 to 80,000 clones, roughly 87% of which appear only once. The sample here was peripheral blood, taken on day 0 of AZD1222 vaccination. The receptors were sampled from an adult in good health. CDR3s include the opening cysteine and the closing phenylalanine or tryptophan. The D gene is left open where the match is weak. Expanded clones are given a class, and other clones once, few, many or no size at all.

J: TRBJ1-2
V: TRBV19
size: .
D: TRBD1
CDR3: CASSRTGYGYTF
DNA: TGTGCCAGTAGCCGGACAGGCTATGGCTACACCTTC

J: TRBJ1-2
V: TRBV6-5
size: .
D: .
CDR3: CASSYLDTSNYGYTF
DNA: TGTGCCAGCAGTTACTTGGACACCTCAAACTATGGCTACACCTTC

J: TRBJ1-1
V: TRBV7-6
size: .
D: .
CDR3: CASSSDEGTEAFF
DNA: TGTGCCAGCAGCTCCGACGAAGGTACTGAAGCTTTCTTT

J: TRBJ2-5
V: TRBV5-4
size: .
D: .
CDR3: CASSRGGTQETQYF
DNA: TGTGCCAGCAGCAGGGGCGGGACTCAAGAGACCCAGTACTTC

J: TRBJ1-3
V: TRBV6-1
size: .
D: .
CDR3: CASSDFRGRTPGNTIYF
DNA: TGTGCCAGCAGTGATTTTAGAGGGAGGACGCCTGGAAACACCATATATTTT

J: TRBJ1-4
V: TRBV19
size: .
D: .
CDR3: CASNLFRGEKLFF
DNA: TGTGCCAGTAATCTCTTCCGAGGTGAAAAACTGTTTTTT

J: TRBJ1-2
V: TRBV3-1/TRBV3-2
size: .
D: .
CDR3: CASSRTAQVYGYTF
DNA: TGTGCCAGCAGTCGGACGGCCCAGGTTTATGGCTACACCTTC

J: TRBJ1-1
V: TRBV29-1
size: .
D: TRBD1
CDR3: CSVRNRGPAEAFF
DNA: TGCAGCGTCCGAAACAGGGGGCCCGCTGAAGCTTTCTTT

J: TRBJ2-3
V: TRBV5-1
size: .
D: .
CDR3: CASSLTGRGDTQYF
DNA: TGCGCCAGCAGCTTAACCGGTAGGGGGGATACGCAGTATTTT

J: TRBJ2-2
V: TRBV19
size: .
D: TRBD2
CDR3: CASSIVGTSGGHTGELFF
DNA: TGTGCCAGTAGTATAGTCGGGACTAGCGGGGGTCATACCGGGGAGCTGTTTTTT

J: TRBJ2-5
V: TRBV2
size: few
D: TRBD2
CDR3: CASLAGGGETQYF
DNA: TGTGCCAGCTTAGCGGGGGGAGGAGAGACCCAGTACTTC

J: TRBJ1-6
V: TRBV10-3
size: once
D: .
CDR3: CAISEDGGAGSPLHF
DNA: TGTGCCATCAGTGAGGATGGGGGGGCCGGTTCACCCCTCCACTTT

J: TRBJ2-2
V: TRBV9
size: .
D: .
CDR3: CASSASSRQESTGELFF
DNA: TGTGCCAGCAGCGCTTCTTCCAGACAGGAGAGCACCGGGGAGCTGTTTTTT

J: TRBJ2-1
V: TRBV7-9
size: .
D: .
CDR3: CASSSTGSSYNEQFF
DNA: TGTGCCAGCAGCTCGACAGGAAGCTCCTACAATGAGCAGTTCTTC

J: TRBJ2-7
V: TRBV27
size: few
D: TRBD1
CDR3: CASSRPQLSRQGRPYEQYF
DNA: TGTGCCAGCAGCCGACCCCAACTTTCTAGACAGGGGCGTCCCTACGAGCAGTACTTC

J: TRBJ2-7
V: TRBV6-1
size: .
D: TRBD1
CDR3: CASSDRQGSSYEQYF
DNA: TGTGCCAGCAGTGATAGACAGGGTAGCTCCTACGAGCAGTACTTC

J: TRBJ1-5
V: TRBV6-1
size: .
D: .
CDR3: CASSEQSNQPQHF
DNA: TGTGCCAGCAGTGAACAAAGCAATCAGCCCCAGCATTTT

J: TRBJ2-1
V: TRBV5-6
size: once
D: .
CDR3: CASSGGPLNHEQFF
DNA: TGTGCCAGCAGCGGGGGGCCCCTAAACCATGAGCAGTTCTTC

J: TRBJ1-1
V: TRBV10-3
size: .
D: .
CDR3: CAIRQNTEAFF
DNA: TGTGCCATCAGACAAAACACTGAAGCTTTCTTT

J: TRBJ1-1
V: TRBV18
size: .
D: .
CDR3: CASSPGIGRGAAFF
DNA: TGTGCCAGCTCACCAGGGATCGGTCGCGGGGCAGCTTTCTTT

J: TRBJ1-2
V: TRBV5-1
size: .
D: TRBD1
CDR3: CASSLQGGSRANYGYTF
DNA: TGCGCCAGCAGCCTACAGGGGGGGAGTCGAGCTAACTATGGCTACACCTTC

J: TRBJ1-1
V: TRBV5-1
size: few
D: .
CDR3: CASSLDGGLTEAFF
DNA: TGCGCCAGCAGCTTGGACGGGGGTCTCACTGAAGCTTTCTTT

J: TRBJ2-7
V: TRBV19
size: few
D: .
CDR3: CALGWRKETYEQYF
DNA: TGTGCCTTAGGTTGGCGCAAGGAGACCTACGAGCAGTACTTC

J: TRBJ2-3
V: TRBV5-6
size: .
D: TRBD1
CDR3: CASSLDRGLTDTQYF
DNA: TGTGCCAGCAGCCTGGACAGGGGACTGACAGATACGCAGTATTTT

J: TRBJ2-1
V: TRBV7-7
size: .
D: .
CDR3: CASSSNRENEQFF
DNA: TGTGCTAGCAGCTCCAACAGAGAGAATGAGCAGTTCTTC

J: TRBJ2-1
V: TRBV4-2
size: .
D: TRBD2
CDR3: CASSLNWGGSYNEQFF
DNA: TGTGCCAGCAGCCTAAATTGGGGGGGCTCCTACAATGAGCAGTTCTTC

J: TRBJ1-1
V: TRBV19
size: .
D: TRBD1
CDR3: CASRGQGMNTEAFF
DNA: TGTGCCAGCCGCGGACAGGGCATGAACACTGAAGCTTTCTTT

J: TRBJ1-1
V: TRBV12-5
size: .
D: .
CDR3: CASGWGWGTEAFF
DNA: TGTGCTAGTGGTTGGGGATGGGGAACTGAAGCTTTCTTT

J: TRBJ2-5
V: TRBV6-5
size: .
D: TRBD1
CDR3: CASSPTGGKETQYF
DNA: TGTGCCAGCAGCCCGACAGGGGGTAAGGAGACCCAGTACTTC

J: TRBJ1-1
V: TRBV5-1
size: .
D: .
CDR3: CASSSRQASAGNTEAFF
DNA: TGCGCCAGCAGCTCCCGACAGGCCTCTGCTGGGAACACTGAAGCTTTCTTT

J: TRBJ2-7
V: TRBV5-6
size: .
D: TRBD2
CDR3: CASSDRDRGLAGGYEQYF
DNA: TGTGCCAGCAGCGACCGGGACAGGGGACTAGCGGGGGGTTACGAGCAGTACTTC